The entry below describes one T cell receptor beta chain. Its target is unknown. This record belongs to a study of PD-L1 blockade in urothelial cancer. Study results and limitations: Patients with below-median pretreatment blood clonality survived longer. Patients with durable benefit had greater blood expansion of tumor-associated TCR clones 3 weeks into treatment.

Patients' urothelial carcinoma was locally advanced or metastatic. For each patient, 1 to 8 samples were obtained, pretreatment and on-treatment. Libraries were prepared by immunoSEQ multiplex PCR; TCRdb keeps only in-frame clonotypes and omits some of them. The sample holds roughly 100,000 clones, about 85% seen once. The CDR3 runs to 14 residues. Germline assignment: CDR1 MGHRA and CDR2 YSYEKL. Unmatched junction bases numbered 7, after V lost 3 bases and J lost 8 bases. The origin of this receptor is a man aged 50-60 years with urothelial cancer. The sample in question was PBMCs, obtained around atezolizumab (anti-PD-L1) treatment. The chain joins TRBV4-1 to TRBJ2-1, with 7 bases identical to TRBD2. CDR3 loop: CASSHGTNNDEQFF. In DNA form, the CDR3 reads TGCGCCAGCAGCCATGGGACTAATAACGATGAGCAGTTCTTC.